Listed here are 6 T cell receptor beta chains from one sample, sequenced in a study of radiotherapy plus CTLA-4 blockade in lung cancer. TCRdb's copy holds only in-frame clones and misses some; the assay was immunoSEQ multiplex PCR. Among about 43,000 clones listed, approximately 67% were seen once. Sequencing was performed on peripheral blood, taken from a patient treated with radiotherapy plus ipilimumab. Receptors originate from a human donor with non-small cell lung cancer who had a partial response to radiotherapy plus ipilimumab.

This clone is medium-sized in the sample. The chain recombines TRBV2 with TRBJ2-7; D ambiguous. Trimming removed 3 bases from V and 2 bases from J, with 5 bases in between. The germline V gene encodes CDR1 SNHLY and CDR2 FYNNEI. The CDR3 spans 12 residues. This chain's CDR3 is CASSDSAYEQYF. CDR3 DNA: TGTGCCAGCAGTGATTCGGCCTACGAGCAGTACTTC.

V is TRBV5-1 and J is TRBJ2-5; the match to TRBD2 covers 8 bases. Germline CDR1 and CDR2: SGHRS and YFSETQ. V shed 4 bases and J 5 bases; nucleotides not matched to a gene: 10. This CDR3 is built from 15 residues. The CDR3 DNA follows: TGCGCCAGCAGCCTTCTGGGACTAGGGGAGGAGACCCAGTACTTC. This encodes CASSLLGLGEETQYF.

A single count supports this clone. The chain couples TRBV5-1 to TRBJ2-3; 10 nucleotides line up with TRBD2. Per germline, CDR1 SGHRS and CDR2 YFSETQ. There are 18 residues in the CDR3. The V segment lost 4 bases and the J segment 2 bases; nucleotides outside the gene matches: 13. DNA for the CDR3: TGCGCCAGCAGCCTCCCTTCACTAGCGGGGAACCCCACAGATACGCAGTATTTT. Its translation is CASSLPSLAGNPTDTQYF.

The V and J genes are TRBV5-1 and TRBJ2-5, with 9 bases that match TRBD2. The junction had 9 bases not matched to a gene; V was cut back by 5 bases and J by 4 bases. CDR1 SGHRS and CDR2 YFSETQ come from the germline V gene. CDR3 length: 15 amino acids. CDR3 sequence: CASSQRGAQGETQYF. The CDR3 bases are TGCGCCAGCAGTCAGCGGGGGGCACAGGGAGAGACCCAGTACTTC.

V and J are TRBV5-4 and TRBJ1-5; D not resolved. The germline gives CDR1 SGHNT, CDR2 YYREEE (reference sequence). Trimming took off 4 bases at V and 3 bases at J, with 14 bases between the two ends. This CDR3 comprises 15 residues. CDR3 DNA: TGTGCCAGCAGCCACGCCGGGGAGATCAATCAGCCCCAGCATTTT. Its protein is CASSHAGEINQPQHF.

The CDR3 DNA reads as TGTGCCAGCAGTTACGCGGGGGGGGCAGTCAACGAGCAGTACTTC. It codes for CASSYAGGAVNEQYF. The chain links TRBV27 to TRBJ2-7, with TRBD2 identical over 9 bases. The CDR3 runs 15 residues. The J segment lost 5 bases and the V segment lost 4 bases, leaving 9 bases of the junction unmatched. Germline values: CDR1 MNHEY, CDR2 SMNVEV (reference sequence).